Below are 9 T cell receptor beta chains sequenced from a single sample in a study of T cell responses to AZD1222 COVID-19 vaccine (dated by TCRdb to the early 2020s). Library generation was performed with the immunoSEQ multiplex PCR assay. Not all clones reach the TCRdb copy of this immuneACCESS table, which keeps in-frame sequences only. Checked studies attribute under half of the gap to unresolved V genes and leave the rest unexplained. Within this sample are around 110,000 clones, with approximately 83% of them counted one time only. The top ten clones comprise roughly 3.8% of the sample. Interpreted using the paper, the time point label stands for: baseline before first vaccination. Per the publication, the treatment or condition label means: meningococcal conjugate vaccine given as trial control. Material: peripheral blood, obtained on day 0 of MenACWY control vaccination. The receptors originated from an adult in good health.

The chain joins TRBV6-5 to TRBJ2-3, with D tentatively TRBD2 (5 bases). This CDR3 region has 13 residues. Trimming shortened V by 6 bases and J by 4 bases, and 11 bases separated the two germline ends. The germline V gene has CDR1 MNHEY and CDR2 SVGAGI. The CDR3 DNA follows: TGTGCCAGCAGATTTGAGGGCGCAGATACGCAGTATTTT. Its translation is CASRFEGADTQYF.

The V gene is TRBV18, the J gene TRBJ1-4; 10 bases agree with TRBD1. CDR3 length equals 16 residues. Germline lookup yields CDR1 KGHSH and CDR2 LQKENI. With 6 bases clipped from V and 3 bases from J, the junction kept 7 bases outside the gene matches. DNA of the CDR3: TGTGCCAGCTCCTCGGGACAGGGGCGGGCTAATGAAAAACTGTTTTTT. This sequence encodes CASSSGQGRANEKLFF.

V is TRBV28 and J is TRBJ1-6; 11 nucleotides line up with TRBD1. CDR3 length: 18 amino acids. J was trimmed by 0 bases and V by 3 bases; bases with no gene match: 4. Looked up from germline, CDR1 is MDHEN and CDR2 is SYDVKM. In DNA form, the CDR3 reads TGTGCCAGCAGTTTGGGGACAGGGGGTAGCTCCTATAATTCACCCCTCCACTTT. It translates to CASSLGTGGSSYNSPLHF.

V usage is TRBV5-1 and J usage is TRBJ1-2, with 7 bases that match TRBD1. Germline CDR1 is SGHRS and CDR2 is YFSETQ. Trimming removed 4 bases from V and 2 bases from J; junction bases left unmatched: 5. The CDR3 is made up of 14 amino acids. CDR3 in amino acids: CASSTPTGNYGYTF. As DNA, the CDR3 is TGCGCCAGCAGCACCCCGACAGGGAACTATGGCTACACCTTC.

The chain links TRBV9 to TRBJ2-3, with 12 bases that match TRBD2. Germline assignment: CDR1 SGDLS and CDR2 YYNGEE. V lost 0 bases to trimming and J lost 1 base; unmatched junction nucleotides: 6. This CDR3 has 18 residues. The CDR3 spells CASSVGLAGGLGTDTQYF. The CDR3, as DNA: TGTGCCAGCAGCGTAGGCCTAGCGGGGGGGCTGGGCACAGATACGCAGTATTTT.

The rearrangement links TRBV28 to TRBJ2-6, with TRBD1 as a possible D gene (6 bases). Germline V gene sequence: CDR1 MDHEN, CDR2 SYDVKM. The length of the CDR3 is 19 residues. The V and J ends lost 4 bases and 0 bases respectively, with 19 bases between them. CDR3: CASSSAARTGSSGANVLTF. Here the CDR3 DNA reads TGTGCCAGCAGTTCTGCTGCCCGCACAGGGAGCTCTGGGGCCAACGTCCTGACTTTC.

A note on this clone: Other nucleotide sequences in the sample specify the same CDR3. The chain has TRBV19 and TRBJ2-5; 8 bases are a match to TRBD1. The CDR3 sequence is 13 residues long. The V segment lost 5 bases and the J segment 5 bases; nucleotides outside the gene matches: 4. CDR1 and CDR2 (germline): LNHDA, SQIVND (reference sequence). The CDR3 sequence: CASSQDRGETQYF. CDR3 nucleotide sequence: TGTGCCAGTAGTCAAGACAGGGGCGAGACCCAGTACTTC.

This chain connects TRBV5-5 to TRBJ2-7; TRBD2 might be the D (6 bases). V was trimmed by 2 bases and J by 5 bases, leaving 8 bases between them. The CDR3 length is 12 residues. Germline V gene sequence: CDR1 SGHKS, CDR2 YYEKEE (reference sequence). The CDR3 DNA reads as TGTGCCAGCAGCTTTGGGACTCACGAGCAGTACTTC. Translated, it gives CASSFGTHEQYF.

V gene TRBV28 combines with J gene TRBJ1-2, with 10 nucleotides matching TRBD1. The CDR3 totals 14 residues. J was trimmed by 4 bases and V by 5 bases; bases with no gene match: 4. Germline-derived CDR1 and CDR2 are MDHEN and SYDVKM. In nucleotides, the CDR3 is TGTGCCAGCAGTCGACAGGGGGCTTTCTATGGCTACACCTTC. This codes for CASSRQGAFYGYTF.